The clone carrying this T cell receptor (beta chain) has a handful of counts. This entry belongs to a study of T-cell reconstitution after alpha-beta-depleted transplantation in children. Unique molecular identifiers were built into the TCRbeta library. Via MiXCR, TCRdb re-called the PCR reads, giving one row per CDR3 protein. Of roughly 50,000 distinct CDR3 sequences in the sample, around 40% were seen once. V was cut by 0 bases and J by 5 bases, with 13 bases left in between. The CDR3 extends over 16 amino acids. The germline V gene has CDR1 MDHEN and CDR2 SYDVKM. The input for sequencing was PBMCs, mostly from graft donor cells, taken 360 days after TCRalphabeta/CD19-depleted stem cell transplant. The TCR comes from a male patient younger than 18 who had a stem cell transplant for acute lymphoblastic leukemia, so the T cells may come from the graft donor. The chain combines TRBV28 with TRBJ2-2, with TRBD1 as a possible D gene (6 bases). CDR3 protein: CASSLWGRGITGELFF. CDR3 sequence (DNA): TGTGCCAGCAGTTTATGGGGCAGGGGAATTACCGGGGAGCTGTTTTTT.